A selection of T cell receptor beta chains follows, all from one sample in a study of T cell repertoires in cytomegalovirus infection. TCRdb fed the reads into MiXCR, producing one record per CDR3 protein. The sample has 200,000 to 250,000 distinct CDR3 sequences, around 6.4% seen once; the top ten hold 5.5% to 6.5%. The sample was PBMCs. The receptors were gathered from a human donor in good health (CMV status not recorded). Some clones in this sample may be carry-over from other donors' samples. Each CDR3 is given with its conserved first and last residue. A D gene is named only where the DNA matches it firmly. Rows give clone size only sometimes, using once, few, many, or a class for an expanded clone.

V gene	D gene	clone size	J gene	CDR3 DNA	CDR3 protein
TRBV20-1	TRBD1	many	TRBJ2-7	TGCAGTGTCACGGGACAGAGCTCCTACGAGCAGTACTTC	CSVTGQSSYEQYF
TRBV28	NA	many	TRBJ1-5	TGTGCCAGCAGTTTATGGGGGAATAGCAATCAGCCCCAGCATTTT	CASSLWGNSNQPQHF
TRBV9	TRBD1	NA	TRBJ1-2	TGTGCCAGCAGCGTAGCTATGGCAGGGGGCGAGGATGGCTACACCTTC	CASSVAMAGGEDGYTF
TRBV7-8	NA	many	TRBJ2-5	TGTGCCAGCAGCTTTTTGGGGGAGACGGAGACCCAGTACTTC	CASSFLGETETQYF
TRBV5-6	TRBD1	many	TRBJ1-1	TGTGCCAGCAGCAGACAGGGGCGAGAGACTGAAGCTTTCTTT	CASSRQGRETEAFF
TRBV7-8	NA	many	TRBJ1-1	TGTGCCAGCAGCTTATTCCTTGCCAACACTGAAGCTTTCTTT	CASSLFLANTEAFF
TRBV10-2	NA	many	TRBJ1-1	TGCGCCAGCAGTGTGGCCGGAGGTGGGATGAACACTGAAGCTTTCTTT	CASSVAGGGMNTEAFF
TRBV10-3	NA	many	TRBJ2-7	TGTGCCATCAGTGATTCATACGAGCAGTACTTC	CAISDSYEQYF
TRBV6-6	NA	NA	TRBJ2-7	TGTGCCAGCAAAGGGCCCCAGAGCCCCTTTCAGTACTTC	CASKGPQSPFQYF
TRBV6-2/TRBV6-3	NA	many	TRBJ2-4	TGTGCCAGCAGTTACGAGGCGGGGTTAAACATTCAGTACTTC	CASSYEAGLNIQYF
TRBV19	NA	many	TRBJ2-1	TGTGCCAGTACCACCCCCCGGACAAACCTCTCCTACAATGAGCAGTTCTTC	CASTTPRTNLSYNEQFF
TRBV5-6	TRBD1	many	TRBJ2-7	TGTGCCAGCAGCTTGGCCACTCAGGGGGCACACGAGCAGTACTTC	CASSLATQGAHEQYF
TRBV20-1	TRBD2	many	TRBJ2-3	TGCAGTGCTAGCACTAGCGGGGGGCTATGGAGCACAGATACGCAGTATTTT	CSASTSGGLWSTDTQYF
TRBV6-5	NA	many	TRBJ1-4	TGTGCCAGCAGTTACCTCGGCACAAGAAAACTGTTTTTT	CASSYLGTRKLFF
TRBV29-1	NA	many	TRBJ2-3	TGCAGCGTTGAAGGATCCGGGGCAAACACAGATACGCAGTATTTT	CSVEGSGANTDTQYF
TRBV6-5	NA	few	TRBJ1-5	TGTGCCAGCAGTTGGGGGGGCGACGGCAATCAGCCCCAGCATTTT	CASSWGGDGNQPQHF
TRBV7-2	TRBD2	many	TRBJ2-1	TGTGCCAGCAGCTTCTCCAGCGGGGTAAATGAGCAGTTCTTC	CASSFSSGVNEQFF
TRBV25-1	TRBD1	many	TRBJ2-1	TGTGCCAGCAGAAGGACAGGGAGCGATGAGCAGTTCTTC	CASRRTGSDEQFF
TRBV5-6	TRBD1	many	TRBJ2-5	TGTGCCAGCAGCTCGGGGACAGGGGAGGCACAGACCCAGTACTTC	CASSSGTGEAQTQYF
TRBV20-1	TRBD1	NA	TRBJ1-1	TGCAGTGCTCGTCTCGGGACAGGGATAAACACTGAAGCTTTCTTT	CSARLGTGINTEAFF
TRBV20-1	TRBD1	many	TRBJ2-3	TGCAGTGCTAGAGCGCCGGGACAGGGGCGCACAGATACGCAGTATTTT	CSARAPGQGRTDTQYF
TRBV28	NA	many	TRBJ1-3	TGTGCCAGCAGCTCCGGGGGCAGAGACTCTGGAAACACCATATATTTT	CASSSGGRDSGNTIYF
TRBV12-3/TRBV12-4	NA	many	TRBJ2-1	TGTGCCAGCAGCCGAGAGATCAATGAGCAGTTCTTC	CASSREINEQFF
TRBV4-2	TRBD1	few	TRBJ2-5	TGTGCCAGCAGTTATGGGACAGGGGTCGTTGAGACCCAGTACTTC	CASSYGTGVVETQYF
TRBV5-1	TRBD1	many	TRBJ2-1	TGCGCCAGCAGCTTGGCCGGGACAGAGCCCTACAATGAGCAGTTCTTC	CASSLAGTEPYNEQFF
TRBV28	NA	many	TRBJ1-5	TGTGCCAGCAGTTCCCCCTATAGCAATCAGCCCCAGCATTTT	CASSSPYSNQPQHF
TRBV28	TRBD1	NA	TRBJ1-3	TGTGCCAGCAGTACCACAGGGGTTGGAAACACCATATATTTT	CASSTTGVGNTIYF
TRBV5-4	NA	NA	TRBJ2-1	TGTGCCAGCAGCTTGGACAGGGATACCCACAATGAGCAGTTCTTC	CASSLDRDTHNEQFF
TRBV11-2	TRBD1	many	TRBJ2-2	TGTGCCAGCAGCTCGGGACAGGGGTACACCGGGGAGCTGTTTTTT	CASSSGQGYTGELFF
TRBV5-1	TRBD1	NA	TRBJ2-5	TGCGCCAGCAGCTTGGTATTGGACAGGAGACAAGAGACCCAGTACTTC	CASSLVLDRRQETQYF
TRBV29-1	NA	many	TRBJ2-7	TGCAGCGTTGAAGAGCAGGGCACCTACGAGCAGTACTTC	CSVEEQGTYEQYF
TRBV7-3	TRBD1	many	TRBJ2-2	TGTGCCAGCAGCCTCGGGACAGTAGGTTCCGGGGAGCTGTTTTTT	CASSLGTVGSGELFF
TRBV20-1	NA	many	TRBJ2-3	TGCAGTGCTAGCGGTCCCGCAGATACGCAGTATTTT	CSASGPADTQYF
TRBV7-2	NA	many	TRBJ2-6	TGTGCCAGCAGCTTAGCGTTTTCAGGGGCCAACGTCCTGACTTTC	CASSLAFSGANVLTF
TRBV2	NA	many	TRBJ2-3	TGTGCCAGCAGACAACTCACTAGCACAGATACGCAGTATTTT	CASRQLTSTDTQYF
TRBV5-1	TRBD1	many	TRBJ2-2	TGCGCCAGCAGCCATGCGAGACAGGGATACACCGGGGAGCTGTTTTTT	CASSHARQGYTGELFF
TRBV20-1	TRBD2	many	TRBJ2-1	TGCAGTGCCCCCGAGGGTAGAGCGGGGGGGCCTGAGCAGTTCTTC	CSAPEGRAGGPEQFF
TRBV7-9	NA	NA	TRBJ2-1	TGTGCCAGCAGCTCCGGGGGCCTTGGGGGCTCCTACAATGAGCAGTTCTTC	CASSSGGLGGSYNEQFF
TRBV7-9	NA	many	TRBJ2-5	TGTGCCAGCATCAAACCCCGGGACCCCTTTTACCAAGAGACCCAGTACTTC	CASIKPRDPFYQETQYF
TRBV14	NA	NA	TRBJ2-2	TGTGCCAGCAGCCAAGCTCTATTGGGGAAGGACGGGGAGCTGTTTTTT	CASSQALLGKDGELFF
TRBV28	NA	many	TRBJ1-1	TGTGCCAGCACCGGGGGGGCCATGAACACTGAAGCTTTCTTT	CASTGGAMNTEAFF
TRBV7-2	NA	NA	TRBJ2-6	TGTGCCAGCAGCTTAACGGCCGCTGAACTCTGGGCCAACGTCCTGACTTTC	CASSLTAAELWANVLTF
TRBV12-3/TRBV12-4	NA	many	TRBJ1-2	TGTGCCAGCAGTCAGCTGGGGGTAGGTGGCTACACCTTC	CASSQLGVGGYTF
TRBV7-2	NA	many	TRBJ1-2	TGTGCCAGCGCCCCCAGCGGAGCGAATAACTATGGCTACACCTTC	CASAPSGANNYGYTF
TRBV10-3	TRBD1	few	TRBJ1-5	TGTGCCATCAGTGAGTCGAACGGACAGGGGGGTCAGCCCCAGCATTTT	CAISESNGQGGQPQHF
TRBV12-3/TRBV12-4	NA	few	TRBJ1-1	TGTGCCAGCAGCCGCGACGGACAGAACACTGAAGCTTTCTTT	CASSRDGQNTEAFF
TRBV12-3/TRBV12-4	NA	NA	TRBJ1-5	TGTGCCAGCTCGAACTTTCGGTTCGAGGGGCCCCAGCATTTT	CASSNFRFEGPQHF
TRBV20-1	TRBD2	many	TRBJ2-1	TGCAGTGCTAGGGGGACTAGCGGCCCGGGCGATGAGCAGTTCTTC	CSARGTSGPGDEQFF
TRBV18	NA	NA	TRBJ1-1	TGTGCCAGCTCACCTTCAGGGGACAACACTGAAGCTTTCTTT	CASSPSGDNTEAFF